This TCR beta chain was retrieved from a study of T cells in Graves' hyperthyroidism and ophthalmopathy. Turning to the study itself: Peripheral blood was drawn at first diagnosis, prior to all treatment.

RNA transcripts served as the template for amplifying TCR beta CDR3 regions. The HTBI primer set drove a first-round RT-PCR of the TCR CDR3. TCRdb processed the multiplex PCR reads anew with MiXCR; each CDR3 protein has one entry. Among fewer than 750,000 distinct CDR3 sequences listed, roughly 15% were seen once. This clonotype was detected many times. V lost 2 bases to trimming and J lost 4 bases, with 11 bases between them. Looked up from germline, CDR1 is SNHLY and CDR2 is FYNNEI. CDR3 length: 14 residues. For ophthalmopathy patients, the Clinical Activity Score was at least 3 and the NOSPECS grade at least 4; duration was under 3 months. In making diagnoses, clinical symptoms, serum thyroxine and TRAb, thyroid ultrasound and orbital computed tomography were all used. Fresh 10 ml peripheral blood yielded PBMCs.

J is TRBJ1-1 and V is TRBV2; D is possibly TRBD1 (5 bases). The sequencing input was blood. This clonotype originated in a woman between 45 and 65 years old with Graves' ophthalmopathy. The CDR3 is CASSERRGGTEAFF. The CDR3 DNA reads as TGTGCCAGCAGTGAACGGCGGGGGGGCACTGAAGCTTTCTTT.